This entry lists 15 T cell receptor beta chains sequenced from one sample in a study of spatial heterogeneity in lung cancer. General study findings and limits: Mutation tallies in tumors tracked expanded intratumoral alpha and beta TCR counts.

TCRdb redid the calling of the 5' RACE reads with MiXCR, one entry per CDR3 protein. The repertoire has about 4,900 distinct CDR3 sequences, less than 30% of them found once; the top ten carry about 28%. The antigens of these receptors remain unknown. Documented time point: sample taken at primary tumor resection. The sequenced sample was lung tumor tissue, obtained at surgery. These receptors were obtained from a female donor with early-stage non-small cell lung cancer.

This chain connects TRBV28 to TRBJ2-1; 7 bases align to TRBD1. Germline V gene sequence: CDR1 MDHEN, CDR2 SYDVKM. The CDR3 has 14 residues. V trimming: 5 bases; J trimming: 7 bases; junction bases outside the gene matches: 8. The CDR3 reads CASSPHGTANEQFF. In nucleotides, the CDR3 is TGTGCCAGCAGTCCCCACGGGACAGCGAATGAGCAGTTCTTC.

By its share, this clonotype is medium-sized. The genes are TRBV20-1 and TRBJ1-5; unclear D gene. The germline V gene has CDR1 DFQATT and CDR2 SNEGSKA (reference sequence). The CDR3 has 15 residues. Trimming shortened V by 3 bases and J by 5 bases, and 17 bases separated the two germline ends. CDR3 in amino acids: CSASRGAATDQPQHF. Written as DNA, the CDR3 is TGCAGTGCTAGTCGCGGCGCAGCTACGGATCAGCCCCAGCATTTT.

The table lists this clonotype with many counts. The chain is built from TRBV20-1 and TRBJ1-1; D may be TRBD1 (6 bases). Germline CDR1 reads DFQATT; CDR2 reads SNEGSKA (reference sequence). This CDR3 spans 14 amino acids. V lost 5 bases and J lost 5, with 18 bases in between. CDR3 coding DNA: TGCAGTGCTGGGAGGCTACAGGGAGGGACTGAAGCTTTCTTT. Protein sequence: CSAGRLQGGTEAFF.

This clonotype was seen ten or more times. The conserved final phenylalanine or tryptophan is absent from the CDR3, which likely points to a read error. The limits of the CDR3 on the DNA are not certain, so only TCRdb's listed CDR3 is given. The chain links TRBV29-1 to TRBJ1-1; the D call of TRBD1 is as the table states it, not checked on the DNA. The CDR3 extends over 13 residues, inclusive of both ends. Germline V lookup: CDR1 SQVTM, CDR2 ANQGSEA. CDR3 in amino acids: CSVNYPGTPLGFL.

The rearrangement uses TRBV11-2 and TRBJ2-4; D perhaps matches TRBD1 (6 bases). The V end was cut by 0 bases, the J end by 7 bases, with 13 bases between. Germline V lookup: CDR1 SGHAT, CDR2 FQNNGV. The CDR3 is made up of 15 amino acids. CDR3: CASSLDSAGQNIQYF. As DNA, the CDR3 is TGTGCCAGCAGCTTAGATTCAGCCGGACAGAACATTCAGTACTTC.

This clonotype showed up just once. The gene calls are TRBV6-4 and TRBJ1-1; D ambiguous. Germline V lookup: CDR1 MRHNA, CDR2 SNTAGT. The ends were cut back, 2 bases at V and 1 base at J, with 8 bases in the middle. The CDR3 runs to 14 residues. CDR3 nucleotide sequence: TGTGCCAGCAGTGACGGTAGCCAGAACACTGAAGCTTTCTTT. Protein: CASSDGSQNTEAFF.

This clonotype ranks as medium-sized. CDR3 sequence: CATSDGRQQETQYF. CDR3 sequence (DNA): TGTGCCACCAGTGATGGTAGGCAGCAAGAGACCCAGTACTTC. This chain joins TRBV24-1 and TRBJ2-5; D not resolved. The CDR3 contains 14 residues. The germline gives CDR1 KGHDR, CDR2 SFDVKD. The germline V and J ends were trimmed by 3 bases and 2 bases, with 9 bases remaining between them.

This rearrangement joins TRBV27 to TRBJ1-3; D might be TRBD1 (5 bases). The CDR3 contains 15 residues. Germline CDR1 and CDR2: MNHEY and SMNVEV (reference sequence). The germline V and J ends were trimmed by 9 bases and 0 bases, with 15 bases remaining between them. DNA of the CDR3: TGTGCCAGTTCCGACAGCATGCACTCTGGAAACACCATATATTTT. Encoded protein: CASSDSMHSGNTIYF.

This clonotype is deemed medium-sized. The J gene is TRBJ2-1, the V gene TRBV6-5; 10 nucleotides align to TRBD1. The germline V gene has CDR1 MNHEY and CDR2 SVGAGI. The CDR3 loop spans 15 amino acids. Trimming at V came to 4 bases and at J to 6 bases, leaving 6 bases not matched to a gene. The CDR3 region is CASSLRQGAGNEQFF. As DNA, the CDR3 is TGTGCCAGCAGTTTACGACAGGGGGCCGGCAATGAGCAGTTCTTC.

This clonotype was observed at least ten times. The chain employs TRBV19 and TRBJ1-1, with TRBD1 matching 9 bases. V dropped 7 bases and J dropped 4; count of bases not matched to a gene: 7. The CDR3 runs to 14 residues. CDR1 is LNHDA and CDR2 is SQIVND in the germline V gene (reference sequence). The CDR3 protein is CASTPGTGLTEAFF. As DNA, the CDR3 is TGTGCCAGTACCCCCGGGACAGGGCTCACTGAAGCTTTCTTT. Supplemented by reference TRBV19 and TRBJ1-1, the full variable domain reads DGGITQSPKYLFRKEGQNVTLSCEQNLNHDAMYWYRQDPGQGLRLIYYSQIVNDFQKGDIAEGYSVSREKKESFPLTVTSAQKNPTAFYLCASTPGTGLTEAFFGQGTRLTVV.

In its sample, this clonotype ranks as medium-sized (0.01 to 0.1%). The chain uses TRBV20-1 and TRBJ2-7; TRBD1 matches at 7 bases. The CDR3 length is 15 residues. J gave up 0 bases and V 3 bases, and 8 bases lay outside the gene matches. Germline values: CDR1 DFQATT, CDR2 SNEGSKA (reference sequence). CDR3 coding DNA: TGCAGTGCTAGGGGACAGATTATTAGCTCCTACGAGCAGTACTTC. It translates to CSARGQIISSYEQYF.

The sample holds one count of this clonotype. The genes are TRBV15 and TRBJ2-1, with TRBD1 matching 7 bases. This CDR3 has 15 residues. J gave up 3 bases and V 0 bases, and 2 bases lay outside the gene matches. Germline V gene lookup returns CDR1 LNHNV and CDR2 YYDKDF (reference sequence). CDR3 in DNA: TGTGCCACCAGCAGAGATGACAGGGTCTACAATGAGCAGTTCTTC. The encoded protein is CATSRDDRVYNEQFF.

This clonotype counts as medium-sized (0.01 to 0.1%). The chain uses TRBV7-9 and TRBJ2-3; TRBD2 might be the D (5 bases). The CDR3 runs to 14 residues. The germline CDR1 and CDR2 sequences are SEHNR and FQNEAQ (reference sequence). V was clipped by 1 base and J by 2 bases, with 7 bases between them. The CDR3 region is CASSLVGDTDTQYF. In nucleotides, the CDR3 is TGTGCCAGCAGCTTAGTCGGGGACACAGATACGCAGTATTTT.

This clonotype was observed at least ten times. One junction end disagrees with the germline gene, perhaps due to a read error. The V and J genes are TRBV6-2 or TRBV6-3 and TRBJ1-5, with D possibly TRBD1 on 5 matching bases. CDR3 size: 14 residues. Germline-derived CDR1 and CDR2 are MNHEY and SVGEGT. The CDR3 reads CASTYGWGGQPQHF. The CDR3 DNA sequence: TGTGCCAGCACTTACGGGTGGGGCGGACAGCCCCAGCATTTT.

This clonotype was recorded at least ten times. The chain carries TRBV6-6 and TRBJ1-4; no reliable D call. The CDR3 loop spans 14 amino acids. Trimming removed 6 bases at V and 4 bases at J, with 12 bases between. Germline V lookup: CDR1 MNHNY, CDR2 SVGAGI (reference sequence). DNA of the CDR3: TGTGCCAGCAGGACCCCGCAGATTAATGAAAAACTGTTTTTT. Translation gives CASRTPQINEKLFF.